The clone carrying this TCR beta chain was seen only a few times. As yet, its antigen is unknown. A much larger clone lies one base from this, so it may be a read error. Donors were healthy Caucasian individuals from Russia aged about 6 to 90. V gave up 3 bases and J gave up 3 bases, with 11 bases separating them. Germline CDR1 and CDR2: LGHDT and YNNKEL (reference sequence). The CDR3 has 14 residues. Then a second PCR, running about 6 to 12 cycles, was carried out with a sample-barcoded 5' primer and a J-beta primer mix. One entry per CDR3 protein results from TCRdb running MiXCR on the 5' RACE reads. The sample records 750,000 to 850,000 distinct CDR3 sequences, 20% to 25% being singletons. The sample is drawn from a study of blood T cells in healthy people across ages. Study-level points and caveats: A roughly linear fall in TCR beta diversity per million T cells was seen with increasing age.

In addition, the sample was reused for a study of T cells of mothers and their children.

The receptor's source is a boy between 10 and 17 years old in good health. The chain employs TRBV3-1 and TRBJ1-1; TRBD1 is a possible D gene (5 bases). The sequenced sample consisted of blood. In nucleotides, the CDR3 is TGTGCCAGCAGCCACCAGGGTTTGGACACTGAAGCTTTCTTT. Translation: CASSHQGLDTEAFF.